This T cell receptor (beta chain) was observed in a study of cytomegalovirus exposure and HLA in healthy donors. The junction had 21 bases not matched to a gene; V was cut back by 5 bases and J by 3 bases. The length of the CDR3 is 20 residues. Germline CDR1 and CDR2: MNHEY and SMNVEV (reference sequence). 13 Jbeta primers and 60 Vbeta primers were used for the PCR. Libraries were prepared by immunoSEQ multiplex PCR; TCRdb keeps only in-frame clonotypes and omits some of them. Counted here are roughly 150,000 clones, roughly 84% occurring once; the ten biggest clones make up approximately 2.7%. The origin of this receptor is a boy between 2 and 15 years old in good health and CMV-seronegative. This chain joins TRBV27 and TRBJ1-5, with 8 positions matching TRBD1. The specimen was PBMCs. CDR3: CASSPTLDRGGSGFNQPQHF. The CDR3 nucleotides read TGTGCCAGCAGTCCAACCCTAGACAGGGGAGGTTCAGGTTTCAATCAGCCCCAGCATTTT.